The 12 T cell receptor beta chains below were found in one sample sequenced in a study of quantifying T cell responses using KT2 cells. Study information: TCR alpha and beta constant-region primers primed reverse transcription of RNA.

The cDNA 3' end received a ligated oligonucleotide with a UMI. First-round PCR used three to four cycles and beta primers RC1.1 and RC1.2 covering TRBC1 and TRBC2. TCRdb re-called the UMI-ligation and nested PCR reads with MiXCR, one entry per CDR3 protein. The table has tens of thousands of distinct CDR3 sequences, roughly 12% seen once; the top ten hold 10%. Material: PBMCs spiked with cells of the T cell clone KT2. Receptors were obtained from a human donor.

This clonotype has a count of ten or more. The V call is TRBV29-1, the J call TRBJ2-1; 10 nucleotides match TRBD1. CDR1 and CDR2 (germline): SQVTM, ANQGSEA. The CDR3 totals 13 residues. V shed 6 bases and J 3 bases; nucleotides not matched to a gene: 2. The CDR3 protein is CSVRTGGYNEQFF. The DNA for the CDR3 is TGCAGCGTCAGGACAGGGGGCTACAATGAGCAGTTCTTC.

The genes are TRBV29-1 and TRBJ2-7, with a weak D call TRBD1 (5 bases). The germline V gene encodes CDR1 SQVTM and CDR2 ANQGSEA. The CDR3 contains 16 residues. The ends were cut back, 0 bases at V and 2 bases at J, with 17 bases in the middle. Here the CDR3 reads CSVEDGGSGHPYEQYF. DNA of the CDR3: TGCAGCGTTGAAGATGGTGGGTCAGGGCACCCCTACGAGCAGTACTTC.

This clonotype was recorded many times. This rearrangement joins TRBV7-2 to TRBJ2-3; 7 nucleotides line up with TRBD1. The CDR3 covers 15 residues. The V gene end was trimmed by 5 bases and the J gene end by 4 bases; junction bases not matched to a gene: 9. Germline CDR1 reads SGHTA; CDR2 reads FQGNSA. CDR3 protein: CASSPPGQGADTQYF. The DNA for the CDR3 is TGTGCCAGCAGCCCCCCGGGGCAGGGGGCAGATACGCAGTATTTT.

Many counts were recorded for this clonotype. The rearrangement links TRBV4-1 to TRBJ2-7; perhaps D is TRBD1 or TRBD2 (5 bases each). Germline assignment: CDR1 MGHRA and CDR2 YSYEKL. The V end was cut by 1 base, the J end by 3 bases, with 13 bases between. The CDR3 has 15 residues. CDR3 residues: CASSQGPGRGYEQYF. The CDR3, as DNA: TGCGCCAGCAGCCAAGGCCCGGGACGCGGCTACGAGCAGTACTTC.

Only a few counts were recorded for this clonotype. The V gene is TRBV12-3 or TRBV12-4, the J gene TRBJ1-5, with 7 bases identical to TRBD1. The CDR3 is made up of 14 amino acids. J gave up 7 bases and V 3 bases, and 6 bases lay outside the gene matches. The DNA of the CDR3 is TGTGCCAGCAGTTTTAGACAGGGCCGACAGCCCCAGCATTTT. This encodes CASSFRQGRQPQHF.

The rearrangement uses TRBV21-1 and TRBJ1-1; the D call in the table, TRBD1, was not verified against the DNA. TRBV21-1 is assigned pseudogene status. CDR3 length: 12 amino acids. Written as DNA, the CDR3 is TGTGCCACAAGGACACCCTACACTGAAGCTTTCTTT. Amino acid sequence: CATRTPYTEAFF.

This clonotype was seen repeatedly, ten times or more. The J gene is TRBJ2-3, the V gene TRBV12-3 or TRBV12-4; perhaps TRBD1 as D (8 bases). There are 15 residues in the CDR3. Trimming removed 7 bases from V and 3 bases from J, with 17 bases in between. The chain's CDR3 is CASTPNRGGTDTQYF. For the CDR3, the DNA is TGTGCCAGCACTCCGAACAGGGGGGGGACAGATACGCAGTATTTT.

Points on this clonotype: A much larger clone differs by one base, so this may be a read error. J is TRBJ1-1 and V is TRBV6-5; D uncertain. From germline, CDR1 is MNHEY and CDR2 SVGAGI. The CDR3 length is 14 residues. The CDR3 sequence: CASSEKMGNTEPFF. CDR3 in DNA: TGTGCCAGCAGTGAGAAAATGGGGAACACTGAACCTTTCTTT.

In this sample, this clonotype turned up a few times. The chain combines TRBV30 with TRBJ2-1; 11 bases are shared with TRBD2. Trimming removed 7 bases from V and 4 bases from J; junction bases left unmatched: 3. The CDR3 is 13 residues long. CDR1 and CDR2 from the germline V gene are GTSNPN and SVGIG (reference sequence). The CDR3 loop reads CASGLAVYNEQFF. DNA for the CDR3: TGTGCCTCGGGACTAGCGGTATACAATGAGCAGTTCTTC.

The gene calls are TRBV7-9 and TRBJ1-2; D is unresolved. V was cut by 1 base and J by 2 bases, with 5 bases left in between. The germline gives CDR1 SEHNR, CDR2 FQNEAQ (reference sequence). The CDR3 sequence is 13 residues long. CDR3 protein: CASSLDGNYGYTF. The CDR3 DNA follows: TGTGCCAGCAGCTTAGACGGAAACTATGGCTACACCTTC.

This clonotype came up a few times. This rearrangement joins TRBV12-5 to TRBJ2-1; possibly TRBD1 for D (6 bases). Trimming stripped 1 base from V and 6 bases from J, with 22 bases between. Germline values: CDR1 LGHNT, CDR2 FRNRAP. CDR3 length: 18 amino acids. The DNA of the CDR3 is TGTGCTAGTGGTTTGGGAGAAAAAGGACAGAACCAACCCAATGAGCAGTTCTTC. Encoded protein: CASGLGEKGQNQPNEQFF.

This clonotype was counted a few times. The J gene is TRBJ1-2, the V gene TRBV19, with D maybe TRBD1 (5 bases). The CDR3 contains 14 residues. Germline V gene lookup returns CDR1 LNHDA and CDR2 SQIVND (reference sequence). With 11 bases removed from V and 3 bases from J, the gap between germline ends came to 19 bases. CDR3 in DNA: TGTGCCGCTGGGTTTTGGGGCATCGACTATGGCTACACCTTC. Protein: CAAGFWGIDYGYTF.